This T cell receptor (beta chain) was recorded in a study of T cell clonality in common variable immunodeficiency. This clone was observed at least ten times. The sequence runs out 3 residues before the end of the CDR3; the remainder is reconstructed from the germline J gene. Some clones are missing from TCRdb's copy, which holds only in-frame ones; the method was immunoSEQ multiplex PCR. The data show 50,000 to 70,000 clones, with none appearing a single time. Germline values: CDR1 SGHRS, CDR2 YFSETQ. J gave up 7 bases and V 4 bases, and 14 bases lay outside the gene matches. The CDR3 runs 16 residues.

Sequencing was done on a sample of peripheral blood mononuclear cells. The sequence was obtained from a person aged 18 to 70 in good health. The chain uses TRBV5-1 and TRBJ1-2, with TRBD1 identical over 9 bases. The CDR3 bases that were read are TGCGCCAGCAGCCGCCCGGGACAGGGAATTCAATTTGGC. This codes for CASSRPGQGIQFG. The full CDR3 is CASSRPGQGIQFGYTF.